Shown below are 29 T cell receptor beta chains from a single sample sequenced in a study of shared clonotypes between healthy human individuals. Sequenced by immunoSEQ multiplex PCR; TCRdb stores in-frame clones only, minus some. The data show over 700,000 clones, over 60% seen once. The sample was memory CD4+ T cells sorted from blood. The subset: CD45RA-negative fraction. These receptors all come from a woman in her twenties or thirties in good health.

This clone was detected a few times. CDR3: CASSPPSRGYGYTF. The DNA for the CDR3 is TGTGCCAGCTCACCACCATCCCGGGGCTATGGCTACACCTTC. The chain has TRBV18 and TRBJ1-2; D unclear. Germline values: CDR1 KGHSH, CDR2 LQKENI. The CDR3 loop spans 14 amino acids. The germline V and J ends were trimmed by 0 bases and 4 bases, with 9 bases remaining between them.

The rearrangement joins TRBV7-9 to TRBJ1-1; D uncertain. The ends were cut back, 2 bases at V and 6 bases at J, with 22 bases in the middle. This CDR3 comprises 17 residues. The V gene's germline CDR1 is SEHNR and CDR2 FQNEAQ (reference sequence). CDR3 amino acids: CASSLPPRMSIDAEAFF. As DNA, the CDR3 is TGTGCCAGCAGCTTACCCCCCAGAATGAGCATAGATGCTGAAGCTTTCTTT.

This chain joins TRBV5-1 and TRBJ2-7; a weak D match, TRBD2 (5 bases). Germline V CDR1 and CDR2: SGHRS, YFSETQ. The CDR3 extends over 14 amino acids. The germline V and J ends were trimmed by 6 bases and 2 bases, with 15 bases remaining between them. The CDR3 loop reads CASILSPGTYEQYF. CDR3 sequence (DNA): TGCGCCAGCATTTTATCTCCGGGAACCTACGAGCAGTACTTC.

The rearrangement links TRBV28 to TRBJ2-1, with D uncertain. The germline V gene encodes CDR1 MDHEN and CDR2 SYDVKM. The V end lost 6 bases, the J end lost 12 bases, and 15 bases lay between the germline ends. The CDR3 has 12 residues. For the CDR3, the DNA is TGTGCCAGCAGGGCCGGCCTGGCTTGGCAGTTCTTC. Residues: CASRAGLAWQFF.

The chain is built from TRBV2 and TRBJ2-3; TRBD1 aligns across 10 bases. Germline V gene lookup returns CDR1 SNHLY and CDR2 FYNNEI. This CDR3 is built from 14 residues. The junction had 10 bases not matched to a gene; V was cut back by 7 bases and J by 9 bases. The CDR3 sequence: CASKDRGRDWTQYF. The CDR3 nucleotides are TGTGCCAGCAAGGACAGGGGGAGGGATTGGACGCAGTATTTT.

There are many counts of this clone. The chain is built from TRBV10-2 and TRBJ1-2; D gene unclear. With 6 bases removed from V and 5 bases from J, the gap between germline ends came to 4 bases. The CDR3 totals 10 residues. The germline CDR1 and CDR2 sequences are WSHSY and SAAADI. CDR3: CASRAYGYTF. The CDR3 bases are TGCGCCAGCAGGGCGTATGGCTACACCTTC.

The rearrangement links TRBV5-1 to TRBJ2-7; the D call may be TRBD1 or TRBD2 (5 bases each). V was clipped by 0 bases and J by 0 bases, with 13 bases between them. Germline CDR1 reads SGHRS; CDR2 reads YFSETQ. The CDR3 consists of 16 residues. The CDR3 nucleotides read TGCGCCAGCAGCTTGGCGCCGGGGCCGAGCTCCTACGAGCAGTACTTC. Translation: CASSLAPGPSSYEQYF.

V gene TRBV6-1 combines with J gene TRBJ2-7; D is uncertain. CDR3 length: 14 residues. V gave up 7 bases and J gave up 3 bases, with 16 bases separating them. Germline assignment: CDR1 MNHNS and CDR2 SASEGT. Written as DNA, the CDR3 is TGTGCCAGCATCCTCAGAGGATCCAACTACGAGCAGTACTTC. Protein: CASILRGSNYEQYF.

This clone was picked up a small number of times. The chain joins TRBV6-4 to TRBJ2-1; possible D gene TRBD1, 5 bases. From germline, CDR1 is MRHNA and CDR2 SNTAGT. The ends were cut back, 7 bases at V and 1 base at J, with 11 bases in the middle. This CDR3 region has 14 residues. The DNA of the CDR3 is TGTGCCAGCAAGAAGGGGCAGTCCTACAATGAGCAGTTCTTC. Protein sequence: CASKKGQSYNEQFF.

The V call is TRBV5-4, the J call TRBJ2-7; no definite D call. Per germline, CDR1 SGHNT and CDR2 YYREEE (reference sequence). Trimming stripped 4 bases from V and 0 bases from J, with 14 bases between. This CDR3 is built from 15 residues. The CDR3 nucleotides are TGTGCCAGCAGCCTCCTCACGGCCGTCTCCTACGAGCAGTACTTC. Amino acids: CASSLLTAVSYEQYF.

In its sample, this clone was seen a few times. The CDR3 nucleotides are TGTGCCAGCAGCCCCCGCCAACTGAGCGGGAGCGGGGGGCAGTTCTTC. It is translated as CASSPRQLSGSGGQFF. V is TRBV7-2 and J is TRBJ2-1, with TRBD2 matching 8 bases. Trimming took 5 bases from V and 12 from J; bases not matched to a gene: 18. The CDR3 totals 16 residues. Germline V gives CDR1 SGHTA, CDR2 FQGNSA.

This clone was detected ten times or more. The chain links TRBV28 to TRBJ1-2, with D uncertain. V was pared by 5 bases and J by 2 bases, with 12 bases between. In germline, CDR1 is MDHEN, CDR2 SYDVKM. The CDR3 contains 14 residues. The CDR3 bases are TGTGCCAGCAGTACGGGGTCCGGCAACTATGGCTACACCTTC. This sequence encodes CASSTGSGNYGYTF.

The genes are TRBV9 and TRBJ2-7; D remains ambiguous. The germline V gene has CDR1 SGDLS and CDR2 YYNGEE. The ends were cut back, 4 bases at V and 6 bases at J, with 11 bases in the middle. The CDR3 contains 12 residues. CDR3 DNA: TGTGCCAGCAGCCTACGGACCGGCGAGCAGTACTTC. Protein sequence: CASSLRTGEQYF. The whole variable domain, remainder taken from reference TRBV9 and TRBJ2-7, is DSGVTQTPKHLITATGQRVTLRCSPRSGDLSVYWYQQSLDQGLQFLIQYYNGEERAKGNILERFSAQQFPDLHSELNLSSLELGDSALYFCASSLRTGEQYFGPGTRLTVT.

About this clone: Distinct nucleotide sequences in the sample also encode this CDR3. The J gene is TRBJ2-3, the V gene TRBV11-3; 8 bases match TRBD2. The germline V gene has CDR1 SGHNT and CDR2 YENEEA. Trimming removed 3 bases from V and 3 bases from J; junction bases left unmatched: 5. This CDR3 region has 15 residues. CDR3 bases: TGTGCCAGCAGCTTTGGGACTAGAGGGACAGATACGCAGTATTTT. Translation gives CASSFGTRGTDTQYF.

This chain connects TRBV7-8 to TRBJ2-6; D remains unclear. The CDR3 runs 15 residues. CDR1 is SGHVS, CDR2 FQNEAQ, per germline. V lost 10 bases and J 0 bases, leaving 13 bases between the germline ends. The chain's CDR3 is CANMKPSSGANVLTF. The CDR3 DNA is TGTGCCAACATGAAACCCAGCTCTGGGGCCAACGTCCTGACTTTC.

In nucleotides, the CDR3 is TGTGCCACCAGCAGAGATCAGGGACAGGGGCTTATAGGGAGCTACACCTTC. It specifies CATSRDQGQGLIGSYTF. The rearrangement joins TRBV15 to TRBJ1-2, with 10 positions matching TRBD1. The germline V gene has CDR1 LNHNV and CDR2 YYDKDF (reference sequence). The CDR3 consists of 17 residues. V dropped 0 bases and J dropped 9; count of bases not matched to a gene: 13. Full variable domain (rest looked up from reference TRBV15 and TRBJ1-2): DAMVIQNPRYQVTQFGKPVTLSCSQTLNHNVMYWYQQKSSQAPKLLFHYYDKDFNNEADTPDNFQSRRPNTSFCFLDIRSPGLGDTAMYLCATSRDQGQGLIGSYTFGSGTRLTVV.

The rearrangement uses TRBV19 and TRBJ2-5; TRBD1 might be the D (6 bases). The CDR3 sequence is 12 residues long. The germline gives CDR1 LNHDA, CDR2 SQIVND (reference sequence). Trimming left V 11 bases short and J 5 bases short, with 15 bases between. CDR3 in DNA: TGTGCCCCCTACAGGGTACTGGAGACCCAGTACTTC. Protein sequence: CAPYRVLETQYF.

The CDR3 sequence is CASSTGTAMGEAFF. In DNA form, the CDR3 reads TGTGCCAGCAGCACCGGGACCGCAATGGGGGAAGCTTTCTTT. The chain recombines TRBV2 with TRBJ1-1; TRBD1 is a possible D gene (5 bases). Germline lookup yields CDR1 SNHLY and CDR2 FYNNEI. Trimming shortened V by 6 bases and J by 8 bases, and 19 bases separated the two germline ends. The CDR3 runs to 14 residues.

The chain has TRBV6-5 and TRBJ2-5, with a tentative D call TRBD2 (5 bases). This CDR3 is built from 12 residues. V lost 11 bases and J 7 bases, leaving 17 bases between the germline ends. Germline V gene data show CDR1 as MNHEY and CDR2 as SVGAGI. This chain's CDR3 is CAVVSNAGTQYF. The CDR3 DNA is TGTGCCGTGGTGTCGAACGCGGGGACCCAGTACTTC.

The gene calls are TRBV4-2 and TRBJ2-3; 10 positions match TRBD2. The CDR3 consists of 16 residues. After removal of 4 bases from V and 0 bases from J, the junction contained 4 bases not matched to a gene. CDR1 LGHNA and CDR2 YNFKEQ come from the germline V gene. Here the CDR3 DNA reads TGTGCCAGCAGCCGTGGACTAGCGGAGAGCACAGATACGCAGTATTTT. This gives the protein CASSRGLAESTDTQYF.

V gene TRBV27 combines with J gene TRBJ2-2, with TRBD2 matching over 14 bases. This CDR3 comprises 16 residues. V was pared by 2 bases and J by 9 bases, with 5 bases of the junction left unmatched. Germline CDR1 reads MNHEY; CDR2 reads SMNVEV (reference sequence). This chain's CDR3 is CASSLGGTSGSRELFF. Here the CDR3 DNA reads TGTGCCAGCAGTTTAGGAGGGACTAGCGGGAGCCGGGAGCTGTTTTTT.

This clone was seen ten or more times. This chain joins TRBV5-1 and TRBJ2-1, with D perhaps matching TRBD2 (6 bases). Trimming took off 7 bases at V and 8 bases at J, with 16 bases between the two ends. The CDR3 sequence is 13 residues long. Per the germline V gene, CDR1 is SGHRS and CDR2 is YFSETQ. The CDR3: CASGPGVKDEQFF. The CDR3, as DNA: TGCGCCAGCGGTCCGGGAGTTAAGGATGAGCAGTTCTTC. Drawing the rest from reference TRBV5-1 and TRBJ2-1, the complete variable domain is KAGVTQTPRYLIKTRGQQVTLSCSPISGHRSVSWYQQTPGQGLQFLFEYFSETQRNKGNFPGRFSGRQFSNSRSEMNVSTLELGDSALYLCASGPGVKDEQFFGPGTRLTVL.

CDR3 loop: CASSWAQRSSYNEQFF. As DNA, the CDR3 is TGCGCCAGCAGCTGGGCCCAGCGAAGCTCCTACAATGAGCAGTTCTTC. This chain connects TRBV5-1 to TRBJ2-1; D gene unclear. CDR1 and CDR2 (germline): SGHRS, YFSETQ. Trimming pared 3 bases from V and 0 bases from J, leaving 13 bases between. This CDR3 is 16 amino acids long.

The V call is TRBV10-3, the J call TRBJ1-2; D may be TRBD1 (6 bases). This CDR3 region has 21 residues. V was shortened by 3 bases and J by 1 base, with 30 bases between the two germline ends. The germline gives CDR1 ENHRY, CDR2 SYGVKD. The CDR3 bases are TGTGCCATCAGTGACCCTAGGACAGCGTGGGTTAACGCTAAACGTAACTATGGCTACACCTTC. It specifies CAISDPRTAWVNAKRNYGYTF.

This chain uses TRBV30 with TRBJ1-1; D gene uncertain. Trimming shortened V by 5 bases and J by 8 bases, and 12 bases separated the two germline ends. CDR1 is GTSNPN and CDR2 is SVGIG in the germline V gene (reference sequence). This CDR3 region has 11 residues. The CDR3 nucleotides read TGTGCCTGGTGGTCGTGGGAGGAAGCTTTCTTT. The encoded protein is CAWWSWEEAFF.

This chain uses TRBV18 with TRBJ2-5; 8 bases are a match to TRBD2. Per the germline V gene, CDR1 is KGHSH and CDR2 is LQKENI. The trim removed 3 bases at V and 7 bases at J, leaving 7 bases unmatched. The CDR3 runs to 14 residues. The CDR3: CASSPGLALGTQYF. CDR3 coding DNA: TGTGCCAGCTCACCCGGACTAGCCCTGGGGACCCAGTACTTC.

This clone was observed many times. This sequence joins TRBV6-4 and TRBJ2-3; 8 bases line up with TRBD1. Trimming took 5 bases from V and 0 from J; bases not matched to a gene: 7. The CDR3 contains 16 residues. Looked up from germline, CDR1 is MRHNA and CDR2 is SNTAGT. This CDR3 is CASSRQGLSSTDTQYF. Here the CDR3 DNA reads TGTGCCAGCAGTAGACAGGGGTTGTCGAGCACAGATACGCAGTATTTT.

This clone has just one count. V and J are TRBV18 and TRBJ2-1, with TRBD2 as a possible D gene (6 bases). CDR1 and CDR2 from the germline V gene are KGHSH and LQKENI. Trimming took off 2 bases at V and 9 bases at J, with 8 bases between the two ends. The CDR3 loop spans 12 amino acids. The CDR3 region is CASSPGGVEQFF. In DNA form, the CDR3 reads TGTGCCAGCTCACCAGGCGGGGTTGAGCAGTTCTTC.

The chain is built from TRBV5-6 and TRBJ1-5; no reliable D call. Trimming left V 4 bases short and J 9 bases short, with 11 bases between. The CDR3 consists of 12 residues. Germline CDR1 SGHDT, CDR2 YYEEEE. DNA for the CDR3: TGTGCCAGCAGCGGTCGACTCGGGCCCCAGCATTTT. This translates into CASSGRLGPQHF.